One and the same sample provided the 21 T cell receptor beta chains below, sequenced in a study of blood T cell repertoires in COVID-19. Profiling relied on immunoSEQ multiplex PCR, and the TCRdb table lists in-frame clones only, not all of them. This sample has some 360,000 clones, with 85% to 90% found just once. The sequenced sample was PBMCs or T cells enriched from blood (not recorded which). These receptors were collected from a woman in her thirties who had been exposed to COVID-19.

The chain has TRBV5-1 and TRBJ2-1; the match to TRBD2 covers 9 bases. CDR1 is SGHRS and CDR2 is YFSETQ in the germline V gene. J gave up 7 bases and V 4 bases, and 12 bases lay outside the gene matches. CDR3 length: 16 amino acids. The CDR3 protein is CASSIGGLAGYNEQFF. DNA for the CDR3: TGCGCCAGCAGCATAGGGGGCCTAGCGGGATATAATGAGCAGTTCTTC.

The chain carries TRBV5-8 and TRBJ1-2; no reliable D call. Germline V gene sequence: CDR1 SGHTS, CDR2 YDEGEE. V lost 0 bases to trimming and J lost 4 bases, with 10 bases between them. The CDR3 is made up of 14 amino acids. Here the CDR3 DNA reads TGTGCCAGCAGCTTGGAGGAGGGAACCTATGGCTACACCTTC. This encodes CASSLEEGTYGYTF.

The chain is built from TRBV6-5 and TRBJ2-5, with no clear D. The length of the CDR3 is 12 residues. V dropped 6 bases and J dropped 2 bases, with 7 bases sitting between them. Germline CDR1 is MNHEY and CDR2 is SVGAGI. CDR3 nucleotides: TGTGCCAGCAGCCGAACACAAGAGACCCAGTACTTC. Translating it yields CASSRTQETQYF.

The chain has TRBV27 and TRBJ1-1, with 8 nucleotides matching TRBD1. V was pared by 0 bases and J by 7 bases, with 1 base of the junction left unmatched. The CDR3 runs to 13 residues. CDR1 MNHEY and CDR2 SMNVEV come from the germline V gene (reference sequence). CDR3 residues: CASSLSDRGEAFF. In nucleotides, the CDR3 is TGTGCCAGCAGTTTATCAGACAGGGGTGAAGCTTTCTTT.

The chain has TRBV2 and TRBJ1-6; 7 bases are shared with TRBD1. Germline lookup yields CDR1 SNHLY and CDR2 FYNNEI. This CDR3 comprises 16 residues. After removal of 4 bases from V and 5 bases from J, the junction contained 8 bases not matched to a gene. CDR3 residues: CASSVLQGLDNSPLHF. The CDR3 region has the DNA TGTGCCAGCAGTGTACTACAGGGGCTGGATAATTCACCCCTCCACTTT.

The J gene is TRBJ1-4, the V gene TRBV30; D is perhaps TRBD1 (6 bases). The V and J ends lost 1 base and 2 bases respectively, with 8 bases between them. The CDR3 spans 14 residues. CDR1 is GTSNPN, CDR2 SVGIG, per germline (reference sequence). This chain's CDR3 is CAWSEGHTNEKLFF. The CDR3 nucleotides are TGTGCCTGGAGTGAGGGACACACTAATGAAAAACTGTTTTTT.

The rearrangement uses TRBV28 and TRBJ2-4, with a weak D call TRBD1 (6 bases). Germline V gene sequence: CDR1 MDHEN, CDR2 SYDVKM. The CDR3 spans 22 residues. The V and J ends lost 2 bases and 0 bases respectively, with 29 bases between them. The CDR3 sequence is CASSLTRRTGQSRTLAKNIQYF. In DNA form, the CDR3 reads TGTGCCAGCAGTTTAACCCGGCGGACGGGACAATCACGGACACTAGCCAAAAACATTCAGTACTTC.

CDR3 nucleotide sequence: TGCGCCAGCAGCTTGGTTGGAGGTAAGAAGCGGCTTGAGCAGTTCTTC. Translation gives CASSLVGGKKRLEQFF. The chain carries TRBV5-1 and TRBJ2-1, with D maybe TRBD2 (5 bases). The germline V gene has CDR1 SGHRS and CDR2 YFSETQ. V lost 0 bases and J lost 9, with 19 bases in between. This CDR3 is built from 16 residues. Looking up the rest from reference TRBV5-1 and TRBJ2-1 gives the full variable domain: KAGVTQTPRYLIKTRGQQVTLSCSPISGHRSVSWYQQTPGQGLQFLFEYFSETQRNKGNFPGRFSGRQFSNSRSEMNVSTLELGDSALYLCASSLVGGKKRLEQFFGPGTRLTVL.

This clone was observed a few times. The gene calls are TRBV12-3 or TRBV12-4 and TRBJ1-1; the match to TRBD1 covers 7 bases. V lost 7 bases and J lost 9; bases outside the gene matches: 8. The CDR3 contains 12 residues. CDR3 sequence reads: CASTDRVPQAFF. CDR3 nucleotides: TGTGCCAGCACCGACAGGGTTCCCCAAGCTTTCTTT.

The J gene is TRBJ2-7, the V gene TRBV2, with 7 bases lining up with TRBD2. Germline loops: CDR1 SNHLY, CDR2 FYNNEI. The CDR3 spans 10 residues. The V and J ends lost 10 bases and 3 bases, in that order; junction bases with no gene match: 0. Here the CDR3 DNA reads TGTGCCACTAGCGGCTACGAGCAGTACTTC. As protein: CATSGYEQYF.

This chain connects TRBV9 to TRBJ2-7; 10 nucleotides line up with TRBD1. Germline CDR1 is SGDLS and CDR2 is YYNGEE. The junction had 9 bases not matched to a gene; V was cut back by 0 bases and J by 3 bases. This CDR3 spans 17 amino acids. CDR3 sequence reads: CASSVALGGTGDYEQYF. The DNA of the CDR3 is TGTGCCAGCAGCGTAGCCCTCGGCGGGACAGGGGACTACGAGCAGTACTTC.

This sequence joins TRBV27 and TRBJ2-1; 7 nucleotides align to TRBD1. The CDR3 length is 13 residues. V lost 0 bases, J lost 10 bases, and 3 bases stayed unmatched. Germline CDR1 reads MNHEY; CDR2 reads SMNVEV (reference sequence). CDR3 nucleotides: TGTGCCAGCAGTTTATCAGGGGGCAACGAGCAGTTCTTC. Translated, it gives CASSLSGGNEQFF.

The chain carries TRBV3-1 (or the pseudogene TRBV3-2) and TRBJ1-1; D may be TRBD1 (5 bases). V was shortened by 0 bases and J by 1 base, with 15 bases between the two germline ends. Germline CDR1 reads LGHDT; CDR2 reads YNNKEL (reference sequence). CDR3 length: 17 residues. The DNA of the CDR3 is TGTGCCAGCAGCCAAGATCTGGCGGGACCCAGGAACACTGAAGCTTTCTTT. Translated: CASSQDLAGPRNTEAFF.

The chain combines TRBV29-1 with TRBJ2-7; 8 bases fit TRBD2. Germline CDR1 SQVTM, CDR2 ANQGSEA. The length of the CDR3 is 16 residues. Germline trimming cut 3 bases from V and 0 bases from J; bases unmatched to any gene: 10. The CDR3 loop is CSVDGGRSGVSYEQYF. The CDR3 DNA is TGCAGCGTTGATGGGGGCCGTAGCGGGGTCTCCTACGAGCAGTACTTC.

The gene calls are TRBV3-1 (or the pseudogene TRBV3-2) and TRBJ1-3; D possibly corresponds to TRBD1 (5 bases). The CDR3 is 11 amino acids. Trimming pared 8 bases from V and 7 bases from J, leaving 9 bases between. CDR1 is LGHDT, CDR2 YNNKEL, per germline (reference sequence). CDR3 region: CASRRDNTIYF. CDR3 coding DNA: TGTGCCAGCCGGAGGGACAACACCATATATTTT.

This chain connects TRBV7-9 to TRBJ2-1; D not certain. Germline V gene sequence: CDR1 SEHNR, CDR2 FQNEAQ (reference sequence). This CDR3 is 12 amino acids long. The V and J ends lost 8 bases and 7 bases respectively, with 12 bases between them. CDR3 in DNA: TGTGCCAGCGCCCCAAGCTCGAATGAGCAGTTCTTC. It yields the protein CASAPSSNEQFF. The whole variable domain, filled in from reference TRBV7-9 and TRBJ2-1, reads DTGVSQNPRHKITKRGQNVTFRCDPISEHNRLYWYRQTLGQGPEFLTYFQNEAQLEKSRLLSDRFSAERPKGSFSTLEIQRTEQGDSAMYLCASAPSSNEQFFGPGTRLTVL.

This clone has only one observation. V gene TRBV27 combines with J gene TRBJ1-1; D call uncertain. The V gene lost 6 bases and the J gene lost 1 base, with 12 bases spanning the gap. Germline loops: CDR1 MNHEY, CDR2 SMNVEV (reference sequence). The CDR3 totals 14 residues. The CDR3 loop reads CASRNFIPNTEAFF. CDR3 bases: TGTGCCAGCAGAAACTTCATCCCGAACACTGAAGCTTTCTTT.

The chain combines TRBV29-1 with TRBJ2-1, with 7 bases lining up with TRBD2. There are 12 residues in the CDR3. CDR1 is SQVTM and CDR2 is ANQGSEA in the germline V gene. V lost 8 bases to trimming and J lost 7 bases; unmatched junction nucleotides: 8. This CDR3 reads CSTWTSLNEQFF. Here the CDR3 DNA reads TGCAGCACCTGGACTAGTTTGAATGAGCAGTTCTTC.

CDR3 sequence reads: CASSLGSGPANGQYF. The CDR3 DNA reads TGTGCCAGCAGCTTAGGGTCTGGGCCCGCTAACGGGCAGTACTTC. The chain employs TRBV7-2 and TRBJ2-7, with D unresolved. This CDR3 region has 15 residues. Trimming cost V 1 base and J 9 bases, with 19 bases left between them. Germline-derived CDR1 and CDR2 are SGHTA and FQGNSA.

This clone is a singleton in its sample. The chain recombines TRBV6-5 with TRBJ1-5; maybe TRBD1 (5 bases). The CDR3 extends over 14 amino acids. V dropped 3 bases and J dropped 5 bases, with 11 bases sitting between them. Germline-derived CDR1 and CDR2 are MNHEY and SVGAGI. The CDR3 region is CASSYGRDYQPQHF. Written as DNA, the CDR3 is TGTGCCAGCAGTTATGGCAGGGACTATCAGCCCCAGCATTTT.

The chain is built from TRBV24-1 and TRBJ1-1; 7 bases match TRBD1. Germline V CDR1 and CDR2: KGHDR, SFDVKD. V gave up 4 bases and J gave up 1 base; unmatched junction bases: 5. The CDR3 runs 15 residues. The CDR3 nucleotides are TGTGCCACCAGTGAGTCAACAGGGGCGAACACTGAAGCTTTCTTT. Translated, it gives CATSESTGANTEAFF.